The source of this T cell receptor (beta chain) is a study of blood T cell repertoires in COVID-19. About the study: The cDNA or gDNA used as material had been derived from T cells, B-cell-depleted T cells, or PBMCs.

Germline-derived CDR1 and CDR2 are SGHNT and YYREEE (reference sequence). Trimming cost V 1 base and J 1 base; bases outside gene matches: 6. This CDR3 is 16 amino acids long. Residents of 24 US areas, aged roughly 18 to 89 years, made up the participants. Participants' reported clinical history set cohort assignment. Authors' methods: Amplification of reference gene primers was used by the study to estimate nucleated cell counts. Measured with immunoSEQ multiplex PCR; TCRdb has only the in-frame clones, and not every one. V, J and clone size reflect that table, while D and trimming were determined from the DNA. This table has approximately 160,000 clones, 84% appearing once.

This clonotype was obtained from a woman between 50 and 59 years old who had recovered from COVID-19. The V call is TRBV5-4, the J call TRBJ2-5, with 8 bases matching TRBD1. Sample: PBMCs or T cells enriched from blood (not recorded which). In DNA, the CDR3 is TGTGCCAGCAGCTTGAGAGACAGGGGAGGCCAAGAGACCCAGTACTTC. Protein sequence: CASSLRDRGGQETQYF.